The 9 T cell receptor beta chains below all came from one sample that was sequenced in a study of T-cell memory formation after mild COVID-19. TCRdb reprocessed the 5' RACE reads with MiXCR, giving one entry per CDR3 protein. The sample has 150,000 to 200,000 distinct CDR3 sequences, 9.5% to 13% seen once. The source material was PBMCs or a T cell subset sorted from them (not recorded which). The source of these receptors is a man between 18 and 35 years old who had mild COVID-19 (a few samples of this study predate the infection). Cell type and time point are not known.

The chain employs TRBV2 and TRBJ1-1; D is ambiguous. The CDR3 totals 12 residues. CDR1 and CDR2 (germline): SNHLY, FYNNEI. Trimming left V 2 bases short and J 3 bases short, with 4 bases between. The CDR3 spells CASSEQDTEAFF. The CDR3 DNA is TGTGCCAGCAGTGAACAGGACACTGAAGCTTTCTTT.

This clonotype has more than one count but fewer than ten. The rearrangement uses TRBV12-5 and TRBJ2-7; 10 nucleotides line up with TRBD1. The CDR3 contains 16 residues. Trimming at V came to 4 bases and at J to 2 bases, leaving 8 bases not matched to a gene. CDR1 is LGHNT, CDR2 FRNRAP, per germline. The CDR3 spells CASGSAGTGATYEQYF. The CDR3 DNA follows: TGTGCTAGTGGTTCAGCCGGGACAGGGGCGACCTACGAGCAGTACTTC.

This clonotype was seen repeatedly, ten times or more. The chain uses TRBV5-1 and TRBJ1-6, with unresolved D. Germline values: CDR1 SGHRS, CDR2 YFSETQ. V lost 4 bases and J 5 bases, leaving 7 bases between the germline ends. The CDR3 sequence is 13 residues long. The CDR3, as DNA: TGCGCCAGCAGCGGAACCGATAATTCACCCCTCCACTTT. It yields the protein CASSGTDNSPLHF.

This clonotype has ten or more counts. The V gene is TRBV12-3 or TRBV12-4, the J gene TRBJ1-2; D is unresolved. The CDR3 consists of 11 residues. V lost 4 bases to trimming and J lost 3 bases, with 3 bases between them. CDR3 residues: CASSYDYGYTF. CDR3 bases: TGTGCCAGCAGTTATGACTATGGCTACACCTTC.

The chain combines TRBV9 with TRBJ1-6; the D gene is possibly TRBD1 (6 bases). Germline values: CDR1 SGDLS, CDR2 YYNGEE. The CDR3 length is 16 residues. Trimming left V 3 bases short and J 7 bases short, with 17 bases between. The DNA for the CDR3 is TGTGCCAGCAGCGCACAGGGACCTAATACCAATTCACCCCTCCACTTT. It is translated as CASSAQGPNTNSPLHF.

V and J are TRBV4-2 and TRBJ2-2; D not resolved. The V gene lost 1 base and the J gene lost 7 bases, with 4 bases spanning the gap. The CDR3 length is 12 residues. The germline gives CDR1 LGHNA, CDR2 YNFKEQ. The CDR3 loop reads CASSQAFGELFF. As DNA, the CDR3 is TGTGCCAGCAGCCAAGCATTCGGGGAGCTGTTTTTT.

This clonotype was counted ten times or more. The chain couples TRBV4-2 to TRBJ2-5; a possible D gene is TRBD2 (6 bases). The V end was cut by 1 base, the J end by 5 bases, with 11 bases between. The length of the CDR3 is 14 residues. Germline V gives CDR1 LGHNA, CDR2 YNFKEQ. In nucleotides, the CDR3 is TGTGCCAGCAGCCAAGTCGGGGGTAAGGAGACCCAGTACTTC. It specifies CASSQVGGKETQYF.

A few counts support this clonotype. The chain couples TRBV4-3 to TRBJ1-2, with TRBD1 identical over 10 bases. Trimming removed 4 bases from V and 7 bases from J; junction bases left unmatched: 6. The CDR3 has 14 residues. Germline values: CDR1 LGHNA, CDR2 YSLEER. The CDR3 DNA follows: TGCGCCAGCAGCCTAACCGGGACAGGGGTTGGCTACACCTTC. This sequence encodes CASSLTGTGVGYTF.

The sample holds a few counts of this clonotype. This chain uses TRBV18 with TRBJ2-7; tentative D call: TRBD1 (6 bases). Germline V gene data show CDR1 as KGHSH and CDR2 as LQKENI. The CDR3 is 15 amino acids. V was shortened by 3 bases and J by 1 base, with 13 bases between the two germline ends. The CDR3, as DNA: TGTGCCAGCTCACCGGCCGGGACACAGTCCTACGAGCAGTACTTC. Protein: CASSPAGTQSYEQYF.